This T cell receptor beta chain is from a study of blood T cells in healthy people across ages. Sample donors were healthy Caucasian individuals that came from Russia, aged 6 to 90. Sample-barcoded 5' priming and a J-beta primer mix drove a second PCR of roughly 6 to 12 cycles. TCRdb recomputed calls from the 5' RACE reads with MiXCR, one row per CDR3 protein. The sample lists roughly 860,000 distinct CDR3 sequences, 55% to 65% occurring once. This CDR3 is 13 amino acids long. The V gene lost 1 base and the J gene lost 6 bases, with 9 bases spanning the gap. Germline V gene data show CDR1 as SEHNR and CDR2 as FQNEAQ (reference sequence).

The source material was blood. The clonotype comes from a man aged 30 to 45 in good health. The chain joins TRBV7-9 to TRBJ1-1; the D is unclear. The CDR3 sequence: CASSLEGFAEAFF. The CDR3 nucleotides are TGTGCCAGCAGCTTAGAGGGATTCGCTGAAGCTTTCTTT.